This TCR beta chain was obtained from a study of blood T cell repertoires in COVID-19. Looking at the study overall: Acute and convalescent COVID-19 samples came from the United States, Italy and Spain. Sources were T cells, B-cell-depleted T cells, or PBMCs; the material itself was cDNA or gDNA.

How the authors handled the data: Reference gene primer amplification yielded estimated nucleated cell counts. Using immunoSEQ multiplex PCR, the repertoire was profiled, and TCRdb retains in-frame clones only, with some absent. V and J calls and clone size follow that table, whereas D and trimming were derived from the DNA. Here the sample spans about 280,000 clones, 86% being singletons. Per germline, CDR1 MGHRA and CDR2 YSYEKL. The ends were cut back, 4 bases at V and 7 bases at J, with 14 bases in the middle. The CDR3 is 13 residues long. What was sequenced was peripheral blood. The V and J genes are TRBV4-1 and TRBJ2-7, with unresolved D. The origin of this receptor is a woman in her twenties or thirties with active or convalescent COVID-19. The CDR3 coding sequence is TGCGCCAGCAGCCCAAATGAAGTCGGGGAGCAGTACTTC. This encodes CASSPNEVGEQYF.